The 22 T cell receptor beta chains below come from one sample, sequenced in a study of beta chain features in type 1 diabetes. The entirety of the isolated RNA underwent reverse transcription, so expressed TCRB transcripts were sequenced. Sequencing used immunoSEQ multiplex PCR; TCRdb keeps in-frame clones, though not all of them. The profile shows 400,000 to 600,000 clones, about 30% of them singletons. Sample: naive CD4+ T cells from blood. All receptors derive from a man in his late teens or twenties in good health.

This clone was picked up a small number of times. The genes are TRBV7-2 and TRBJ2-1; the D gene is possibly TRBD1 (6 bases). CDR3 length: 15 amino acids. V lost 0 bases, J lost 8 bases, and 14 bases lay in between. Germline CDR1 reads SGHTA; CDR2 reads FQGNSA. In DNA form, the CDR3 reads TGTGCCAGCAGCTTAGCTGGGGACACTCGCCATGAGCAGTTCTTC. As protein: CASSLAGDTRHEQFF.

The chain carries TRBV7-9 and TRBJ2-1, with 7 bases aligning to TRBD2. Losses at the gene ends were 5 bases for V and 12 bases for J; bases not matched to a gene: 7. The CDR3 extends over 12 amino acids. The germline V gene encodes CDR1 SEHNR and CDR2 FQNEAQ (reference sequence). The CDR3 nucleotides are TGTGCCAGCAGCCCCAGCGGGGATTTGCAGTTCTTC. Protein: CASSPSGDLQFF.

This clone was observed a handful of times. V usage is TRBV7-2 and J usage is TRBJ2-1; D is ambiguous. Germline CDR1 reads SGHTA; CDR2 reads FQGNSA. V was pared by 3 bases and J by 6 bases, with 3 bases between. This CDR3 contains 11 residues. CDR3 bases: TGTGCCAGCAGCTTTGTCAATGAGCAGTTCTTC. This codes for CASSFVNEQFF.

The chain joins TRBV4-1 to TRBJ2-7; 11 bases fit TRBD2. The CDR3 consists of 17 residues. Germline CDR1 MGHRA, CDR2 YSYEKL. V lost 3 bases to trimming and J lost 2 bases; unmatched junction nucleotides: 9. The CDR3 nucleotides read TGCGCCAGCAGCCATGGTCCTAGCGGGAGGACCCCCTACGAGCAGTACTTC. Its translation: CASSHGPSGRTPYEQYF.

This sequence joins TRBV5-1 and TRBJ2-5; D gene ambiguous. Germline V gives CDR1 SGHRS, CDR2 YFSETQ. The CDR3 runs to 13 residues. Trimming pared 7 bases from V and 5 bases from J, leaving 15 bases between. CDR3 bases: TGCGCCAGCGTTTACAGTTATGGGGAGACCCAGTACTTC. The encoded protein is CASVYSYGETQYF. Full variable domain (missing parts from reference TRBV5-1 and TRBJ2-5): KAGVTQTPRYLIKTRGQQVTLSCSPISGHRSVSWYQQTPGQGLQFLFEYFSETQRNKGNFPGRFSGRQFSNSRSEMNVSTLELGDSALYLCASVYSYGETQYFGPGTRLLVL.

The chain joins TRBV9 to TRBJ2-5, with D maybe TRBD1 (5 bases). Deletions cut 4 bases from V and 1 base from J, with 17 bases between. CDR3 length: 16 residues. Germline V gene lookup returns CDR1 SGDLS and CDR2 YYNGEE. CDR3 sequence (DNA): TGTGCCAGCAGCTCGCCAGCCTGGGGCCCCCAAGAGACCCAGTACTTC. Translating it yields CASSSPAWGPQETQYF.

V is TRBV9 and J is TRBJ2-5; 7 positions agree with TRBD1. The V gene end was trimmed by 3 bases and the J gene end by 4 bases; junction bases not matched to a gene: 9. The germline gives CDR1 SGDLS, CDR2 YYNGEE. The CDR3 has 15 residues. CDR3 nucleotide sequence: TGTGCCAGCAGCGCCCGACACAGGGGTGGAGAGACCCAGTACTTC. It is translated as CASSARHRGGETQYF. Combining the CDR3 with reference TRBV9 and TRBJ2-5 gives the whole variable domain DSGVTQTPKHLITATGQRVTLRCSPRSGDLSVYWYQQSLDQGLQFLIQYYNGEERAKGNILERFSAQQFPDLHSELNLSSLELGDSALYFCASSARHRGGETQYFGPGTRLLVL.

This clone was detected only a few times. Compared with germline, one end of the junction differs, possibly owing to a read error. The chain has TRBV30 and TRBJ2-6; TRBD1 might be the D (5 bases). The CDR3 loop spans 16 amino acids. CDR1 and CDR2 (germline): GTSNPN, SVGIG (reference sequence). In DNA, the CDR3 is TGTGCCTGGAGTGTCCAGGTTATCTCTGGGGCCAACGGCCTGACTTTC. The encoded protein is CAWSVQVISGANGLTF.

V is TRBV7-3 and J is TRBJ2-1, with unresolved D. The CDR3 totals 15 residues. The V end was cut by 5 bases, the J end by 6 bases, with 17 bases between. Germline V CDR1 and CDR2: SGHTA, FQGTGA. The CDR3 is CASSPTRASSNEQFF. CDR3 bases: TGTGCCAGCAGCCCCACCCGGGCCAGTTCCAATGAGCAGTTCTTC.

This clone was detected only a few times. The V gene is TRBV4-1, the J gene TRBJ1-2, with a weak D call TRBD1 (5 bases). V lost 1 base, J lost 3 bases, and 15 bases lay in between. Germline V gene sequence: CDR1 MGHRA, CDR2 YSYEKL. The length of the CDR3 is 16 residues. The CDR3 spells CASSQVGSDSHYGYTF. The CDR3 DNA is TGCGCCAGCAGCCAAGTGGGGTCTGACAGTCACTATGGCTACACCTTC.

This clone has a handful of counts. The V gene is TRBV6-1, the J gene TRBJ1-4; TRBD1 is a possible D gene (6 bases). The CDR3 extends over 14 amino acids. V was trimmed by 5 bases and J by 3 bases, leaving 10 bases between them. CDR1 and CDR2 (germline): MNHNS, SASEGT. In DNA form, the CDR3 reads TGTGCCAGCAGTCTAACAGGGCCTAATGAAAAACTGTTTTTT. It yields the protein CASSLTGPNEKLFF.

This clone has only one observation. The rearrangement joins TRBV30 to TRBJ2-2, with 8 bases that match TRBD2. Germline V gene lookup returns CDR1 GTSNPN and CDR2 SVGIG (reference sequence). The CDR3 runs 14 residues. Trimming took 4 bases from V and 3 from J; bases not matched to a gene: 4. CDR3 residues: CAWTSGPDTGELFF. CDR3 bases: TGTGCCTGGACTAGCGGGCCGGACACCGGGGAGCTGTTTTTT.

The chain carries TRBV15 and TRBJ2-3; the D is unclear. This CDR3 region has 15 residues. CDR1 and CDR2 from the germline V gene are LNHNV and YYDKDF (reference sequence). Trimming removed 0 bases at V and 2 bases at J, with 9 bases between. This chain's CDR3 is CATSREAAFTDTQYF. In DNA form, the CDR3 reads TGTGCCACCAGCAGAGAGGCAGCCTTCACAGATACGCAGTATTTT.

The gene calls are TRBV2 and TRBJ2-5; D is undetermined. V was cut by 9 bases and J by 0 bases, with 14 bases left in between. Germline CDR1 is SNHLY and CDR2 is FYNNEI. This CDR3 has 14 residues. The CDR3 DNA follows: TGTGCCAGTGCCTCATATGGGTACCAAGAGACCCAGTACTTC. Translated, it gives CASASYGYQETQYF.

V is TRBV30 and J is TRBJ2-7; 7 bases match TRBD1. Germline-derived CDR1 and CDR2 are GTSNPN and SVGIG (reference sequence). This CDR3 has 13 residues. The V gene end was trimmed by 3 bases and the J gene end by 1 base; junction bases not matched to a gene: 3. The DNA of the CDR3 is TGTGCCTGGAGCCGGGACAGATCCTACGAGCAGTACTTC. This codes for CAWSRDRSYEQYF.

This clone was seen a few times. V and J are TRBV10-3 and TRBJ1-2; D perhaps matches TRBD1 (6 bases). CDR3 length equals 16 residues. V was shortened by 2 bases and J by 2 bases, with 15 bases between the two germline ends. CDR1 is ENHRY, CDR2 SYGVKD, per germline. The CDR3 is CAISESRDTLNYGYTF. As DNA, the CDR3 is TGTGCCATCAGTGAGAGCCGGGACACCTTAAACTATGGCTACACCTTC.

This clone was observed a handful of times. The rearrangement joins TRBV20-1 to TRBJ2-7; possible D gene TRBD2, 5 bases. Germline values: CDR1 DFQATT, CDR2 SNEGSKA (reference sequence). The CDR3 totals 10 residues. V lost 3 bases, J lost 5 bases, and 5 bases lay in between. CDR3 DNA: TGCAGTGCTAGCGGGAACGAGCAGTACTTC. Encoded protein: CSASGNEQYF.

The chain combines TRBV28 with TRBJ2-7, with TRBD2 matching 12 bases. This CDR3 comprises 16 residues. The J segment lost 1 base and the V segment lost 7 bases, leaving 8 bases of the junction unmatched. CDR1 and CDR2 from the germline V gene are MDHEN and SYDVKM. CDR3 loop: CASTPPGLAGSYEQYF. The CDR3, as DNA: TGTGCCAGCACCCCACCGGGACTAGCGGGTTCCTACGAGCAGTACTTC. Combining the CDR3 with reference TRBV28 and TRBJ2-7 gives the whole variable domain DVKVTQSSRYLVKRTGEKVFLECVQDMDHENMFWYRQDPGLGLRLIYFSYDVKMKEKGDIPEGYSVSREKKERFSLILESASTNQTSMYLCASTPPGLAGSYEQYFGPGTRLTVT.

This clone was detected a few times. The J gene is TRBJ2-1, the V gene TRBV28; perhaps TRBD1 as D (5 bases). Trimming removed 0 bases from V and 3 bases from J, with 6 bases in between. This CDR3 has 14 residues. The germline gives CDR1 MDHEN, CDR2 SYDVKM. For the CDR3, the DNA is TGTGCCAGCAGTTTATGGGGGCTCTACAATGAGCAGTTCTTC. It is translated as CASSLWGLYNEQFF.

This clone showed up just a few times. The CDR3 reads CASSQEIPRAGNTIYF. The CDR3 DNA is TGCGCCAGCAGCCAAGAGATCCCCAGGGCTGGAAACACCATATATTTT. This sequence joins TRBV4-1 and TRBJ1-3; TRBD1 is a possible D gene (5 bases). The germline V gene has CDR1 MGHRA and CDR2 YSYEKL. V was clipped by 0 bases and J by 2 bases, with 11 bases between them. There are 16 residues in the CDR3.

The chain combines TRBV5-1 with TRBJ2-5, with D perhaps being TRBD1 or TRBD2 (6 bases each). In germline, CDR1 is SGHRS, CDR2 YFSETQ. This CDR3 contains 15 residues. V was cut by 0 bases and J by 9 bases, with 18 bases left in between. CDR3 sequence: CASSLATGRPGAQYF. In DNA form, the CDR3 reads TGCGCCAGCAGCTTGGCAACAGGGCGCCCGGGGGCCCAGTACTTC.

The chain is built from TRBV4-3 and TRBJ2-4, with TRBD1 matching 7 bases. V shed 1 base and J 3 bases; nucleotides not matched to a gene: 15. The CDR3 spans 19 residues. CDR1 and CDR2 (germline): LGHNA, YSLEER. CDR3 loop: CASSQASFETGRGKNIQYF. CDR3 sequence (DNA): TGCGCCAGCAGCCAAGCATCCTTTGAGACAGGGCGAGGCAAAAACATTCAGTACTTC.